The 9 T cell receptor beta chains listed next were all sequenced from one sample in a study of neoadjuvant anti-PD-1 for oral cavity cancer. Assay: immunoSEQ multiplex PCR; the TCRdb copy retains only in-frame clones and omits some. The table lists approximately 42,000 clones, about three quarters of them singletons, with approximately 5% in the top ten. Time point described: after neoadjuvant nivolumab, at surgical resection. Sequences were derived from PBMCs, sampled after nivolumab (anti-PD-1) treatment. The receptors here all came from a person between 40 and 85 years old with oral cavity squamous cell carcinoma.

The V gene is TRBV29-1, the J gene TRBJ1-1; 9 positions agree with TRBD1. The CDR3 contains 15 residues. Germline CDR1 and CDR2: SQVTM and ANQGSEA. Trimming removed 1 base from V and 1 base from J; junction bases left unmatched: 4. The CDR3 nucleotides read TGCAGCGTTGAAGGACAGGGGGTGCCGAACACTGAAGCTTTCTTT. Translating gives CSVEGQGVPNTEAFF.

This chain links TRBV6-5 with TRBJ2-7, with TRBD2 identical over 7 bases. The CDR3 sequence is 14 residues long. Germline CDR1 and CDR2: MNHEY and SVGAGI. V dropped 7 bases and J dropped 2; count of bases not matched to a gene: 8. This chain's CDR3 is CASTPSGGTYEQYF. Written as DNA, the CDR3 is TGTGCCAGCACCCCCTCCGGGGGGACCTACGAGCAGTACTTC.

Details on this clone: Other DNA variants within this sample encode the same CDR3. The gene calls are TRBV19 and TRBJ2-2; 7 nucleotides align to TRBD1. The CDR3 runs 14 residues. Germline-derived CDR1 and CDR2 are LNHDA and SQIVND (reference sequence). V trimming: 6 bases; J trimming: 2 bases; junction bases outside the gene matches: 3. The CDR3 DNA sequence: TGTGCCAGTAGCAGGGGGACCAACACCGGGGAGCTGTTTTTT. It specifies CASSRGTNTGELFF.

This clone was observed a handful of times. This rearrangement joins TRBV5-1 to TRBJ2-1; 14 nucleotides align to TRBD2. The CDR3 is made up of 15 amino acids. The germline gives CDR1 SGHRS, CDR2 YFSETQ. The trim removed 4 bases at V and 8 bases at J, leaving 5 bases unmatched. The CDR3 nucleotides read TGCGCCAGCAGCCCCGGGACTAGCGGGAGAGATGAGCAGTTCTTC. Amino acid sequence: CASSPGTSGRDEQFF. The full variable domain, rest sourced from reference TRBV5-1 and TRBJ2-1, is KAGVTQTPRYLIKTRGQQVTLSCSPISGHRSVSWYQQTPGQGLQFLFEYFSETQRNKGNFPGRFSGRQFSNSRSEMNVSTLELGDSALYLCASSPGTSGRDEQFFGPGTRLTVL.

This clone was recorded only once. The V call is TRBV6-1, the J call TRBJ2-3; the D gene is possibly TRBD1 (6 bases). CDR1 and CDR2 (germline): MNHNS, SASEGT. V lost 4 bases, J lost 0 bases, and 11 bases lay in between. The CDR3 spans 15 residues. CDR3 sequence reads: CASSVDSSSTDTQYF. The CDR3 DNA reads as TGTGCCAGCAGTGTGGACAGTTCTAGCACAGATACGCAGTATTTT.

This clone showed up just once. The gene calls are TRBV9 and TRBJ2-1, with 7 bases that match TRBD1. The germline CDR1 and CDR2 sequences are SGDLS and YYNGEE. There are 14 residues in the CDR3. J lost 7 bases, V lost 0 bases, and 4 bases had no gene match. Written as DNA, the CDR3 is TGTGCCAGCAGCGTAGCCAGGGGGATTAATGAGCAGTTCTTC. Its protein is CASSVARGINEQFF.

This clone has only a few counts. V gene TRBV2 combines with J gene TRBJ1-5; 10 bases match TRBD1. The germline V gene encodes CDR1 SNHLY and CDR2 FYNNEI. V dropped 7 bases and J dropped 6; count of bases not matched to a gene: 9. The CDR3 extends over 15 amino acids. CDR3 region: CASTSRQGAGQPQHF. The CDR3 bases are TGTGCCAGCACGTCGCGACAGGGGGCCGGTCAGCCCCAGCATTTT.

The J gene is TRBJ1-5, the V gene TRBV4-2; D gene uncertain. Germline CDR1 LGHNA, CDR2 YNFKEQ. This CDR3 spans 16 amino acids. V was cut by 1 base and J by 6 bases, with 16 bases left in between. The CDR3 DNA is TGTGCCAGCAGCCAAGTGGGCGTAGGAGGCGGTCAGCCCCAGCATTTT. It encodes CASSQVGVGGGQPQHF.

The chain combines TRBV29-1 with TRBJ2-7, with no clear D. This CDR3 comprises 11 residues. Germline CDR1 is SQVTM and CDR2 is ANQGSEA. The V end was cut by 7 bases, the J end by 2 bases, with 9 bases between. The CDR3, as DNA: TGCAGCGCCCAAGGAACCTACGAGCAGTACTTC. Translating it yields CSAQGTYEQYF.